One sample yielded the 14 T cell receptor beta chains listed below, sequenced in a study of blood T cell repertoires in COVID-19. Some clones are missing from TCRdb's copy, which holds only in-frame ones; the method was immunoSEQ multiplex PCR. The profile shows a few hundred thousand clones, about 85% of them singletons. Sequencing used PBMCs or T cells enriched from blood (not recorded which). The receptors stem from a woman between 50 and 59 years old who had been exposed to COVID-19.

V usage is TRBV28 and J usage is TRBJ2-5; the D gene is possibly TRBD1 (6 bases). V was clipped by 6 bases and J by 5 bases, with 19 bases between them. Germline CDR1 MDHEN, CDR2 SYDVKM. The CDR3 covers 15 residues. Written as DNA, the CDR3 is TGTGCCAGCAGCCGAACCGGGACACAAGTGGAGACCCAGTACTTC. It is translated as CASSRTGTQVETQYF. Filled out from reference TRBV28 and TRBJ2-5, the complete variable domain reads DVKVTQSSRYLVKRTGEKVFLECVQDMDHENMFWYRQDPGLGLRLIYFSYDVKMKEKGDIPEGYSVSREKKERFSLILESASTNQTSMYLCASSRTGTQVETQYFGPGTRLLVL.

CDR3 sequence (DNA): TGTGCCAGCAGCCGTGGTGGGGACAGGGCGAAGACCCAGTACTTC. As protein: CASSRGGDRAKTQYF. The J gene is TRBJ2-5, the V gene TRBV5-4; the match to TRBD1 covers 9 bases. The CDR3 sequence is 15 residues long. With 4 bases clipped from V and 6 bases from J, the junction kept 10 bases outside the gene matches. Germline-derived CDR1 and CDR2 are SGHNT and YYREEE (reference sequence).

This clone appeared a single time. The CDR3 nucleotides are TGCAGCTCGAGAGGAGGAGGGCAGGGCCTCTACAATGAGCAGTTCTTC. Its translation is CSSRGGGQGLYNEQFF. The V call is TRBV29-1, the J call TRBJ2-1; possibly TRBD2 for D (6 bases). CDR1 and CDR2 (germline): SQVTM, ANQGSEA. V was shortened by 8 bases and J by 3 bases, with 23 bases between the two germline ends. CDR3 size: 16 residues.

The sample holds one count of this clone. The chain combines TRBV30 with TRBJ1-1; no definite D call. With 3 bases removed from V and 2 bases from J, the gap between germline ends came to 10 bases. In germline, CDR1 is GTSNPN, CDR2 SVGIG (reference sequence). The CDR3 is 13 amino acids. In DNA form, the CDR3 reads TGTGCCTGGAGGGCCTCGAAAAACACTGAAGCTTTCTTT. Protein sequence: CAWRASKNTEAFF.

This chain connects TRBV19 to TRBJ1-2, with 7 nucleotides matching TRBD1. V gave up 3 bases and J gave up 1 base; unmatched junction bases: 5. CDR3 length: 15 residues. CDR1 and CDR2 from the germline V gene are LNHDA and SQIVND (reference sequence). The CDR3 sequence: CASSMRDRFNYGYTF. CDR3 DNA sequence: TGTGCCAGTAGTATGCGGGACAGATTTAACTATGGCTACACCTTC.

In regard to this clone: One junction end does not reproduce the germline sequence, and a read error may be involved. The chain couples TRBV2 to TRBJ2-6; 7 positions agree with TRBD1. Germline V gene lookup returns CDR1 SNHLY and CDR2 FYNNEI. The CDR3 length is 21 residues. CDR3: CASREGTASGWSYSGANVLTF. CDR3 coding DNA: TGTGCCAGCAGGGAAGGGACAGCCTCCGGTTGGTCTTACTCTGGGGCCAACGTCCTGACTTTC.

This chain connects TRBV2 to TRBJ1-6; D remains unclear. Germline CDR1 SNHLY, CDR2 FYNNEI. The V end lost 6 bases, the J end lost 9 bases, and 6 bases lay between the germline ends. This CDR3 contains 11 residues. CDR3 nucleotide sequence: TGTGCCAGCAGACATGTTTCACCCCTCCACTTT. It yields the protein CASRHVSPLHF.

This sequence joins TRBV5-1 and TRBJ2-2, with D perhaps TRBD2 (6 bases). The germline V gene encodes CDR1 SGHRS and CDR2 YFSETQ. With 5 bases removed from V and 4 bases from J, the gap between germline ends came to 12 bases. The CDR3 extends over 14 amino acids. The CDR3: CASSHGTLTGELFF. Written as DNA, the CDR3 is TGCGCCAGCAGTCATGGGACTCTCACCGGGGAGCTGTTTTTT. The complete variable domain, with remaining parts taken from reference TRBV5-1 and TRBJ2-2, reads KAGVTQTPRYLIKTRGQQVTLSCSPISGHRSVSWYQQTPGQGLQFLFEYFSETQRNKGNFPGRFSGRQFSNSRSEMNVSTLELGDSALYLCASSHGTLTGELFFGEGSRLTVL.

This chain connects TRBV7-2 to TRBJ2-5, with TRBD1 identical over 9 bases. Germline loops: CDR1 SGHTA, CDR2 FQGNSA. V shed 5 bases and J 4 bases; nucleotides not matched to a gene: 8. This CDR3 is 15 amino acids long. CDR3 sequence (DNA): TGTGCCAGCAGCCCGGGACAGGGAAATTCAGAGACCCAGTACTTC. Translation: CASSPGQGNSETQYF.

On this clone itself: The sample has other DNA sequences that encode this CDR3 too. The chain carries TRBV15 and TRBJ1-4; D is undetermined. Trimming shortened V by 1 base and J by 8 bases, and 8 bases separated the two germline ends. Germline-derived CDR1 and CDR2 are LNHNV and YYDKDF (reference sequence). The CDR3 contains 13 residues. CDR3 region: CATSRGGGEKLFF. The CDR3 DNA sequence: TGTGCCACCAGCAGAGGAGGTGGCGAAAAACTGTTTTTT.

V is TRBV12-3 or TRBV12-4 and J is TRBJ2-1; 7 positions match TRBD2. V was pared by 4 bases and J by 14 bases, with 5 bases of the junction left unmatched. There are 11 residues in the CDR3. The chain's CDR3 is CASSSGTTEFF. The CDR3 coding sequence is TGTGCCAGCAGTTCTGGGACTACGGAGTTCTTC.

This chain uses TRBV13 with TRBJ1-3; a weak D match, TRBD1 (5 bases). CDR1 and CDR2 from the germline V gene are PRHDT and FYEKMQ (reference sequence). The CDR3 is made up of 16 amino acids. V was trimmed by 7 bases and J by 0 bases, leaving 16 bases between them. The CDR3 region is CASTHSGAYSGNTIYF. CDR3 bases: TGTGCCAGCACCCATAGCGGGGCGTACTCTGGAAACACCATATATTTT.

The gene calls are TRBV18 and TRBJ1-2; maybe TRBD1 (6 bases). Deletions cut 6 bases from V and 5 bases from J, with 13 bases between. Germline CDR1 is KGHSH and CDR2 is LQKENI. There are 13 residues in the CDR3. CDR3 coding DNA: TGTGCCAGCTCGCTTGACAGGATTTATGGCTACACCTTC. Residues: CASSLDRIYGYTF.

This clone was seen once. This chain links TRBV19 with TRBJ1-5; 8 positions match TRBD1. J was trimmed by 4 bases and V by 5 bases; bases with no gene match: 7. Per the germline V gene, CDR1 is LNHDA and CDR2 is SQIVND (reference sequence). This CDR3 has 15 amino acids. CDR3 amino acids: CASSAYRDRNQPQHF. The CDR3 DNA follows: TGTGCCAGTAGTGCCTACCGGGACAGGAATCAGCCCCAGCATTTT. Variable domain in full (rest from reference TRBV19 and TRBJ1-5): DGGITQSPKYLFRKEGQNVTLSCEQNLNHDAMYWYRQDPGQGLRLIYYSQIVNDFQKGDIAEGYSVSREKKESFPLTVTSAQKNPTAFYLCASSAYRDRNQPQHFGDGTRLSIL.